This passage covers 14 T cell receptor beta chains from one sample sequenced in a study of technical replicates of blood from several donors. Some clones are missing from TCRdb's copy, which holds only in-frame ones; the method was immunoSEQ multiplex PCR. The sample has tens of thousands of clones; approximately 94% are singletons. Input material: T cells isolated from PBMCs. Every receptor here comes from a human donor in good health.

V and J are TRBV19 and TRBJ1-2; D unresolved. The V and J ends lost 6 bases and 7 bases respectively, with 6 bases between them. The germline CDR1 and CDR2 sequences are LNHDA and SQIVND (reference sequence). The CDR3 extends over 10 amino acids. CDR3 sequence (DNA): TGTGCCAGTAGGGAGGTTGGCTACACCTTC. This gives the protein CASREVGYTF. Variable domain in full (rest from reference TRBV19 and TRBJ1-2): DGGITQSPKYLFRKEGQNVTLSCEQNLNHDAMYWYRQDPGQGLRLIYYSQIVNDFQKGDIAEGYSVSREKKESFPLTVTSAQKNPTAFYLCASREVGYTFGSGTRLTVV.

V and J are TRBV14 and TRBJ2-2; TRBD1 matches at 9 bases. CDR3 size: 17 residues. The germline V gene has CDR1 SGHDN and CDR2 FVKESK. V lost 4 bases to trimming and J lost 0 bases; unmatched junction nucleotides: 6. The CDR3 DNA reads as TGTGCCAGCAGCCTATACGGGACAGGGACGAACACCGGGGAGCTGTTTTTT. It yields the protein CASSLYGTGTNTGELFF. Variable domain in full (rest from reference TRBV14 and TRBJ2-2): EAGVTQFPSHSVIEKGQTVTLRCDPISGHDNLYWYRRVMGKEIKFLLHFVKESKQDESGMPNNRFLAERTGGTYSTLKVQPAELEDSGVYFCASSLYGTGTNTGELFFGEGSRLTVL.

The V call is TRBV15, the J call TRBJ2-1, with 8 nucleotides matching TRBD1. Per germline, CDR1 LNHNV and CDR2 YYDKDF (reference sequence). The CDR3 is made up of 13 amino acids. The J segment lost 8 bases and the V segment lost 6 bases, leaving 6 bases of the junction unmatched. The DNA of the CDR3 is TGTGCCACCAGGACAGGGGTTAGGGATGAGCAGTTCTTC. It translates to CATRTGVRDEQFF.

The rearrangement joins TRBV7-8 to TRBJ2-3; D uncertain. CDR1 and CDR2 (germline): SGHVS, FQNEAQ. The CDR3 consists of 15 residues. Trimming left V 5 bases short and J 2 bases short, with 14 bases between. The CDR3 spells CASSLRREVTDTQYF. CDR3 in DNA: TGTGCCAGCAGCCTGAGAAGAGAGGTCACAGATACGCAGTATTTT.

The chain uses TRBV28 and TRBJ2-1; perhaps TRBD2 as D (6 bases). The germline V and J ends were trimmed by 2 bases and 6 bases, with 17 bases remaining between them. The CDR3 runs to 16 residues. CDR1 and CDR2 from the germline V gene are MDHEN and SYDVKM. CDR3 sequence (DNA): TGTGCCAGCAGTTTAGCTCACCGCGGGATCGGCAATGAGCAGTTCTTC. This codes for CASSLAHRGIGNEQFF.

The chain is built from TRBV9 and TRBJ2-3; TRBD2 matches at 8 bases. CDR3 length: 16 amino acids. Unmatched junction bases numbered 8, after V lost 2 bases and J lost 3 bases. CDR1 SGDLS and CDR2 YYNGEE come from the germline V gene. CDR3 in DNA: TGTGCCAGCAGCGTGAGCGGGGGCCAAGGAACAGATACGCAGTATTTT. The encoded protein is CASSVSGGQGTDTQYF.

As DNA, the CDR3 is TGCAGCGTTGGGCTAGCGGGGGACAACACCGGGGAGCTGTTTTTT. Amino acids: CSVGLAGDNTGELFF. The chain employs TRBV29-1 and TRBJ2-2; TRBD2 matches at 10 bases. Germline assignment: CDR1 SQVTM and CDR2 ANQGSEA. The V gene end was trimmed by 4 bases and the J gene end by 2 bases; junction bases not matched to a gene: 4. CDR3 length equals 15 residues.

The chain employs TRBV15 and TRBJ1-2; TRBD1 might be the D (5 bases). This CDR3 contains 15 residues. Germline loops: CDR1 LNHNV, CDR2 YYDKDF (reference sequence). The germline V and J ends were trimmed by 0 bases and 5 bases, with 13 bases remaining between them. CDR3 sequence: CATSRDKGLGYGYTF. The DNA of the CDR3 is TGTGCCACCAGCAGAGATAAGGGGCTCGGGTATGGCTACACCTTC.

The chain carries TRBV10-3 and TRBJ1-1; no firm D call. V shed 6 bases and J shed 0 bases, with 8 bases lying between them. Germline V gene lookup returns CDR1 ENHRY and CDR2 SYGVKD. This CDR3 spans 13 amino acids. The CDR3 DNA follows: TGTGCCATCAGGGGAGGGCTGAACACTGAAGCTTTCTTT. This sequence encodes CAIRGGLNTEAFF.

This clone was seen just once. In DNA form, the CDR3 reads TGTGCCAGCAGCTCCCTTTCGACAACTAGCTCCTACAATGAGCAGTTCTTC. Protein sequence: CASSSLSTTSSYNEQFF. The chain employs TRBV5-4 and TRBJ2-1; perhaps TRBD2 as D (5 bases). The CDR3 runs to 17 residues. Germline V CDR1 and CDR2: SGHNT, YYREEE (reference sequence). V lost 3 bases and J 0 bases, leaving 16 bases between the germline ends.

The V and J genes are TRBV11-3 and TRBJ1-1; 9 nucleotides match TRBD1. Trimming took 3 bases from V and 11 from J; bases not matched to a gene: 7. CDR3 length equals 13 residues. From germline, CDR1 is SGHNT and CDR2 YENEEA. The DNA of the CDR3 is TGTGCCAGCAGCTTCGTGGGACAGGGTGAGGCTTTCTTT. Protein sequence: CASSFVGQGEAFF.

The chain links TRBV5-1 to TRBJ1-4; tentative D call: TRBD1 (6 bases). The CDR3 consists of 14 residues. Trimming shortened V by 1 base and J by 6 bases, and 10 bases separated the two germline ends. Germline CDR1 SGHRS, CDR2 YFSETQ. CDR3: CASSLQSGDEKLFF. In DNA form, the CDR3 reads TGCGCCAGCAGCTTGCAGTCAGGGGATGAAAAACTGTTTTTT.

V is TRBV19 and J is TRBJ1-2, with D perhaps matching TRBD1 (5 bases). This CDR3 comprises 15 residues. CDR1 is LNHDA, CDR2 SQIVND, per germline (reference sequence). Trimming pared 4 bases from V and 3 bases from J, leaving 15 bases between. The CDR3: CASSKDRTPYYGYTF. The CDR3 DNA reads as TGTGCCAGTAGTAAAGATCGGACACCTTACTATGGCTACACCTTC.

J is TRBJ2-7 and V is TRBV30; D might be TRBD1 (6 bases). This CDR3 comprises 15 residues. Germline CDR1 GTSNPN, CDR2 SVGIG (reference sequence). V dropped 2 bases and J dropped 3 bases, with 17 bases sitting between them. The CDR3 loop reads CAWSRGRGTLYEQYF. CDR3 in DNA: TGTGCCTGGAGTAGAGGCAGGGGTACCCTCTACGAGCAGTACTTC.